One sample yielded the 9 T cell receptor beta chains listed below, sequenced in a study of siplizumab effects on memory and regulatory T cells. Sequenced by immunoSEQ multiplex PCR; TCRdb stores in-frame clones only, minus some. The sample has tens of thousands of clones, around 98% seen once. Sequenced: naive CD8+ T cells sorted from blood. Receptor source: a human donor in good health.

The V call is TRBV9, the J call TRBJ2-1; D ambiguous. This CDR3 is built from 12 residues. Deletions cut 3 bases from V and 7 bases from J, with 8 bases between. Germline V CDR1 and CDR2: SGDLS, YYNGEE. The DNA of the CDR3 is TGTGCCAGCAGCGCCCTGGGGAATGAGCAGTTCTTC. It specifies CASSALGNEQFF.

The CDR3 here is CASSQDEAGGSYNEQFF. The CDR3 DNA sequence: TGTGCCAGCAGCCAAGATGAAGCGGGAGGGTCCTACAATGAGCAGTTCTTC. J is TRBJ2-1 and V is TRBV14; 10 bases are a match to TRBD2. V trimming: 0 bases; J trimming: 1 base; junction bases outside the gene matches: 3. Germline assignment: CDR1 SGHDN and CDR2 FVKESK. CDR3 length: 17 residues.

This clone was observed a single time. One end of the junction fails to match germline, which may point to a read error. J is TRBJ2-5 and V is TRBV6-5; D not resolved. Germline loops: CDR1 MNHEY, CDR2 SVGAGI. This CDR3 contains 11 residues. In nucleotides, the CDR3 is TGTGCCAGCAGCACTCCAGAGGCCCAGTACTTC. Amino acid sequence: CASSTPEAQYF.

The gene calls are TRBV7-3 and TRBJ2-7, with TRBD2 as a possible D gene (6 bases). The ends were cut back, 5 bases at V and 0 bases at J, with 23 bases in the middle. Per the germline V gene, CDR1 is SGHTA and CDR2 is FQGTGA. This CDR3 is built from 18 residues. The CDR3 region has the DNA TGTGCCAGCAGCCCAAATAGTGGGGGGTTTCGACCCTCCTACGAGCAGTACTTC. Its translation: CASSPNSGGFRPSYEQYF.

Written as DNA, the CDR3 is TGTGCCAGCAGTTTAGGACCCCCCGGAGGGACCTACGAGCAGTACTTC. The encoded protein is CASSLGPPGGTYEQYF. The V call is TRBV27, the J call TRBJ2-7; possible D gene TRBD2, 6 bases. The CDR3 totals 16 residues. Germline V gives CDR1 MNHEY, CDR2 SMNVEV (reference sequence). With 2 bases removed from V and 2 bases from J, the gap between germline ends came to 16 bases.

J is TRBJ2-2 and V is TRBV7-6; 9 positions match TRBD2. Germline V CDR1 and CDR2: SGHVS, FNYEAQ. This CDR3 spans 17 amino acids. Losses at the gene ends were 5 bases for V and 7 bases for J; bases not matched to a gene: 14. As DNA, the CDR3 is TGTGCCAGCAGCCCCTGGGGTAGCGGGAGTTTAATCGGGGAGCTGTTTTTT. Amino acids: CASSPWGSGSLIGELFF.

The genes are TRBV6-5 and TRBJ1-1; 8 positions match TRBD1. This CDR3 is built from 14 residues. CDR1 is MNHEY, CDR2 SVGAGI, per germline. V gave up 7 bases and J gave up 5 bases; unmatched junction bases: 9. The CDR3 protein is CASNTGQGGTEAFF. The CDR3 coding sequence is TGTGCCAGCAACACCGGACAGGGAGGGACTGAAGCTTTCTTT.

This clone was picked up one time. The CDR3 reads CASGTLYEQYF. CDR3 DNA sequence: TGTGCCAGCGGGACTCTCTACGAGCAGTACTTC. The chain joins TRBV6-5 to TRBJ2-7; D may be TRBD2 (6 bases). The germline CDR1 and CDR2 sequences are MNHEY and SVGAGI. CDR3 length: 11 residues. V lost 8 bases to trimming and J lost 3 bases, with 8 bases between them.

The genes are TRBV21-1 and TRBJ2-7; TRBD1, as called in the table, went unchecked against the DNA. TRBV21-1 is annotated as a pseudogene. The length of the CDR3 is 11 residues. The chain's CDR3 is CAWWDREWQYF. CDR3 DNA: TGTGCCTGGTGGGACAGGGAGTGGCAGTACTTC.